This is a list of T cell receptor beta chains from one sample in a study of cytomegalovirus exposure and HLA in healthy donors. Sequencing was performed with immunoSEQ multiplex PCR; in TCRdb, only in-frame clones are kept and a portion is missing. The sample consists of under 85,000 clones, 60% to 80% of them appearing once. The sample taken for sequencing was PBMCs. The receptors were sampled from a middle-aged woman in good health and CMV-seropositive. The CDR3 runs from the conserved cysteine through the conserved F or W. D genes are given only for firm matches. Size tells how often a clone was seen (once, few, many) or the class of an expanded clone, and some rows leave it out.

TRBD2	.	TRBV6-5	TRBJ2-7	TGTGCCAGCAGTTGGATGCTAGCGGGAGCTTACGAGCAGTACTTC	CASSWMLAGAYEQYF
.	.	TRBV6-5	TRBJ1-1	TGTGCCAGCACGTTGACGAACAGGGCGAACACTGAAGCTTTCTTT	CASTLTNRANTEAFF
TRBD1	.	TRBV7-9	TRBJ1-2	TGTGCCAGCAGCTCTTCCGGGACAGGGACGGGTGGCTACACCTTC	CASSSSGTGTGGYTF
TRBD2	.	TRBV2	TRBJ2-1	TGTGCCAGCAGGCCAGCGGGGTCCTACAATGAGCAGTTCTTC	CASRPAGSYNEQFF
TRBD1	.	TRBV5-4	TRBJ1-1	TGTGCCAGCAGCCACGGGGACAGGCCGCCTAAAGCTTTCTTT	CASSHGDRPPKAFF
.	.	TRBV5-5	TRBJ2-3	TGTGCCAGCAGCGGAAACAGGGTCACAGATACGCAGTATTTT	CASSGNRVTDTQYF
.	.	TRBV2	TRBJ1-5	TGTGCCAGCAAAGTAGCCCCGGAGGGTCAGCCCCAGCATTTT	CASKVAPEGQPQHF
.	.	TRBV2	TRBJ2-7	TGTGCCAGCAGTACAGGGATTTACGGGCAGTACTTC	CASSTGIYGQYF
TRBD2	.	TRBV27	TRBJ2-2	TGTGCCAGCAGTCCGGGACTAGCGACGAACACCGGGGAGCTGTTTTTT	CASSPGLATNTGELFF
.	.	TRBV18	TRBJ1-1	TGTGCCAGCTCACCCTCCCAGGAATCGACCACTGAAGCTTTCTTT	CASSPSQESTTEAFF
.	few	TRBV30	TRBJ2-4	TGTGCCTGGAGTGTACGCGGGACTTCGGTGACCAAAAACATTCAGTACTTC	CAWSVRGTSVTKNIQYF
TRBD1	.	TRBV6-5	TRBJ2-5	TGTGCCAGCAGCGAAAAAGGGACAGGGGGCTCCAAGTACTTC	CASSEKGTGGSKYF
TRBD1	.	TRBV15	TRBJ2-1	TGTGCCACCAGCAGAGAATACCCGGGACAGCCCAATGAGCAGTTCTTC	CATSREYPGQPNEQFF
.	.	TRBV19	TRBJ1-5	TGTGCCAGTAGTAGGGAGACTGGGGGGTATCAGCCCCAGCATTTT	CASSRETGGYQPQHF
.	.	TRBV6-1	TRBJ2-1	TGTGCCAGCAACAGGGACGGCCTTGACAATGAGCAGTTCTTC	CASNRDGLDNEQFF
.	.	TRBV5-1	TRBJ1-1	TGCGCCAGCAGCGTCACTATGAACACTGAAGCTTTCTTT	CASSVTMNTEAFF
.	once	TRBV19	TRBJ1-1	TGTGCCAGTAGTGTACAGGGAACTGAAGCTTTCTTT	CASSVQGTEAFF
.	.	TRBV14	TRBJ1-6	TGTGCCAGCAGCCAAGGAGGAGGGACTAGGTCACCCCTCCACTTT	CASSQGGGTRSPLHF
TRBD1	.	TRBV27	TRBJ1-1	TGTGCCAGCAGTAATCCGGGACAGACTCTTGAAGCTTTCTTT	CASSNPGQTLEAFF
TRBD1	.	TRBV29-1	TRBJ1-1	TGCAGCGTTGACAGGGGGAGAGGCACTGAAGCTTTCTTT	CSVDRGRGTEAFF
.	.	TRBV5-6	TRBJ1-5	TGTGCCAGCAGCTTGGGACAGTATAGCAATCAGCCCCAGCATTTT	CASSLGQYSNQPQHF
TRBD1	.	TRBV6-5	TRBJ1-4	TGTGCCAGCAGACCGGGACAGGGGAATGAAAAACTGTTTTTT	CASRPGQGNEKLFF
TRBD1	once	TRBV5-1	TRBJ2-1	TGCGCCAGCAGCTTGGTAGTAACAGGGGTCGTTGATGAGCAGTTCTTC	CASSLVVTGVVDEQFF
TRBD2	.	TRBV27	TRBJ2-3	TGTGCCAGCAGGCGGATGCGGGAGGAGGACGCAGATACGCAGTATTTT	CASRRMREEDADTQYF
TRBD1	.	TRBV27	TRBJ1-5	TGTGCCAGCAGTTTTGAGGGGGCTAGTCAGCCCCAGCATTTT	CASSFEGASQPQHF
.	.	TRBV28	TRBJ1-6	TGTGCCAGCAGTTTGGCCAATTCACCCCTCCACTTT	CASSLANSPLHF
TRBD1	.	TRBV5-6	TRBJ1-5	TGTGCCAGCAGCTTGGGACAGGGTGGTGTTCAGCCCCAGCATTTT	CASSLGQGGVQPQHF
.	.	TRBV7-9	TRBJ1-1	TGTGCCAGCAGCTCGACCGCGGCGGCAGTTAACACTGAAGCTTTCTTT	CASSSTAAAVNTEAFF
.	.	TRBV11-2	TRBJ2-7	TGTGCCAGCAGCTTAGTAGGGGCAGGACCCAACAAGGAGCAGTACTTC	CASSLVGAGPNKEQYF
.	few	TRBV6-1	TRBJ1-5	TGTGCCAGCAGTGAATCCCGGGACAATCAGCCCCAGCATTTT	CASSESRDNQPQHF
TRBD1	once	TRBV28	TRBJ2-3	TGTGCCAGCAGTTCCTGGGGACAGGGTGCAGATACGCAGTATTTT	CASSSWGQGADTQYF
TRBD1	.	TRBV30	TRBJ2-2	TGTGCCTGGAGGACAGGGGCCTTATCAGGGGAGCTGTTTTTT	CAWRTGALSGELFF
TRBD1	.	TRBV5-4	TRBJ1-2	TGTGCCAGCAGCCCGGGACAGGGATTGTATGGCTACACCTTC	CASSPGQGLYGYTF